This T cell receptor (beta chain) was obtained from a study of blood T cell repertoires in COVID-19. Looking at the study overall: Samples came from the United States, Italy and Spain, spanning acute and convalescent COVID-19. From T cells, B-cell-depleted T cells, or PBMCs came the material, which was cDNA or gDNA.

In the study's own analysis: Cell counts per sample came from amplifying reference gene primers. The repertoire was sequenced with immunoSEQ multiplex PCR; TCRdb's copy has only in-frame clones and lacks some. V, J and clone size are those of that table, while D and trimming were read from the DNA. This table holds about 68,000 clones, 88% found once. V lost 5 bases and J lost 2, with 16 bases in between. CDR3 length: 14 amino acids. Germline values: CDR1 GTSNPN, CDR2 SVGIG (reference sequence). Specimen: peripheral blood. The chain combines TRBV30 with TRBJ2-7; tentative D call: TRBD2 (6 bases). This clonotype originated in a human donor in a cohort sampled during active COVID-19. CDR3 amino acids: CAWYDPGSPYEQYF. The CDR3 DNA follows: TGTGCCTGGTATGATCCCGGGAGCCCCTACGAGCAGTACTTC.